The 5 T cell receptor beta chains presented below share a single source sample, sequenced in a study of cytomegalovirus exposure and HLA in healthy donors. Amplification used 60 Vbeta primers and 13 Jbeta primers. Measured with immunoSEQ multiplex PCR; TCRdb has only the in-frame clones, and not every one. The data show about 160,000 clones, 80% to 90% seen once. Sequencing was carried out using PBMCs. Source of these receptors: a male donor in good health and CMV-seronegative.

CDR3: CASSPLGGAGEQFF. The DNA for the CDR3 is TGTGCCAGCAGCCCTCTCGGGGGGGCGGGTGAGCAGTTCTTC. This chain joins TRBV5-4 and TRBJ2-1, with TRBD2 matching over 8 bases. After removal of 4 bases from V and 9 bases from J, the junction contained 9 bases not matched to a gene. The CDR3 spans 14 residues. Looked up from germline, CDR1 is SGHNT and CDR2 is YYREEE (reference sequence). The whole variable domain, remainder taken from reference TRBV5-4 and TRBJ2-1, is ETGVTQSPTHLIKTRGQQVTLRCSSQSGHNTVSWYQQALGQGPQFIFQYYREEENGRGNFPPRFSGLQFPNYSSELNVNALELDDSALYLCASSPLGGAGEQFFGPGTRLTVL.

Details on this clone: This sample also contains other DNA sequences that code for the same CDR3. V is TRBV7-2 and J is TRBJ2-3; 12 bases fit TRBD2. CDR1 is SGHTA, CDR2 FQGNSA, per germline. J gave up 1 base and V 4 bases, and 3 bases lay outside the gene matches. This CDR3 contains 16 residues. The CDR3 sequence is CASSSRLAGGTDTQYF. The CDR3 DNA reads TGTGCCAGCAGCTCTAGACTAGCGGGGGGCACAGATACGCAGTATTTT.

In its sample, this clone was seen a few times. This chain uses TRBV19 with TRBJ1-1; no definite D call. Trimming cost V 4 bases and J 9 bases, with 9 bases left between them. The CDR3 extends over 11 amino acids. Germline V gene sequence: CDR1 LNHDA, CDR2 SQIVND (reference sequence). CDR3 sequence (DNA): TGTGCCAGTAGTAATCGGGGTAAAGCTTTCTTT. Protein product: CASSNRGKAFF.

This chain connects TRBV27 to TRBJ2-7; no reliable D call. CDR1 is MNHEY, CDR2 SMNVEV, per germline (reference sequence). V gave up 0 bases and J gave up 0 bases, with 3 bases separating them. This CDR3 is built from 13 residues. For the CDR3, the DNA is TGTGCCAGCAGTTTATCCCGCTCCTACGAGCAGTACTTC. Protein: CASSLSRSYEQYF.

Only one count was recorded for this clone. The V call is TRBV7-2, the J call TRBJ2-2, with D possibly being TRBD2 (5 bases). The germline V gene has CDR1 SGHTA and CDR2 FQGNSA. The CDR3 loop spans 15 amino acids. The V end lost 1 base, the J end lost 13 bases, and 19 bases lay between the germline ends. Here the CDR3 reads CASSLELGPLAGLFF. In nucleotides, the CDR3 is TGTGCCAGCAGCTTAGAGTTAGGCCCCCTCGCGGGGCTGTTTTTT.